The present TCR beta chain was sequenced within a study of CD8+CD57+ T cells in acquired aplastic anemia. Looking at the study overall: Recorded DNA amounts for sorted CD4+ and CD8+ cells had an average of about 3.5 ug. The study's findings and limits: Between the patient and control groups, CD8+ Simpson's diversity did not differ significantly. Shared by patients and controls, some 29 CD8+ CDR3s were abundant in patients.

Genomic DNA constituted the template upon which TCR beta VDJ and CDR3 profiling was performed. TCRdb recomputed calls from the reads with MiXCR, one row per CDR3 protein. The table has under 350,000 distinct CDR3 sequences, roughly 61% seen once. The patients chosen for sequencing had shown expansion of CD8+CD57+ cells (detected by flow cytometry). No therapy was given to patients before blood sampling. To note about this clonotype: Its specificity is unknown.

Trimming shortened V by 3 bases and J by 7 bases, and 10 bases separated the two germline ends. The CDR3 runs 13 residues. Germline V gene data show CDR1 as DFQATT and CDR2 as SNEGSKA (reference sequence). This TCR derives from a human donor with aplastic anemia. Material for sequencing was sorted CD4+, CD8+, or CD8+CD57+ T cells (not recorded which) from PBMCs. The chain carries TRBV20-1 and TRBJ1-6; maybe TRBD1 (6 bases). CDR3 sequence reads: CSARFTGNSPLHF. The DNA for the CDR3 is TGCAGTGCTAGGTTCACAGGGAATTCACCCCTCCACTTT.